This is a list of T cell receptor beta chains from one sample in a study of cytotoxic CD8 clonotypes in ibrutinib-treated CLL. Profiling relied on immunoSEQ multiplex PCR, and the TCRdb table lists in-frame clones only, not all of them. Among over 100,000 clones, approximately 83% were seen once, and the ten largest hold approximately 2%. The sample here was PBMCs, taken after 24 months of ibrutinib treatment. Receptors were obtained from a human donor with chronic lymphocytic leukemia. Both conserved end residues are part of each CDR3. The D gene is left open where the match is weak. A clone size is listed for some rows: how often the clone was seen (once, few, many), or a class if it is expanded.

CDR3	DNA	V	J	length	size	D
CAWRPGGEGKAFF	TGTGCCTGGAGACCGGGTGGGGAGGGAAAAGCTTTCTTT	TRBV30	TRBJ1-1	13	many	.
CASSRGGGRGETQYF	TGTGCCAGCAGCCGCGGAGGGGGGAGGGGAGAGACCCAGTACTTC	TRBV28	TRBJ2-5	15	.	.
CASRFIGGGAGDTQYF	TGTGCCAGCAGGTTTATTGGCGGGGGGGCCGGTGATACGCAGTATTTT	TRBV2	TRBJ2-3	16	.	TRBD2
CASSSTGVSVPNTQYF	TGTGCCAGCAGCTCCACGGGCGTAAGCGTACCAAATACGCAGTATTTT	TRBV7-2	TRBJ2-3	16	few	.
CASSEPGQGGGYTF	TGTGCCAGCAGCGAACCGGGACAGGGTGGCGGCTACACCTTC	TRBV7-9	TRBJ1-2	14	.	TRBD1
CASSVGILDTDTQYF	TGTGCCAGCAGCGTCGGAATCCTCGACACAGATACGCAGTATTTT	TRBV7-2	TRBJ2-3	15	.	.
CASSLVDRPLRHVGYEQYF	TGTGCCAGCAGCTTGGTGGACAGACCACTCCGTCATGTGGGATACGAGCAGTACTTC	TRBV5-6	TRBJ2-7	19	.	.
CASPGPEHLNQPQHF	TGTGCCAGTCCGGGCCCAGAACATCTAAATCAGCCCCAGCATTTT	TRBV6-7	TRBJ1-5	15	.	.
CASWDRGNYEQYF	TGTGCCAGCTGGGACAGAGGAAACTACGAGCAGTACTTC	TRBV11-2	TRBJ2-7	13	few	TRBD1
CASSEGTENEELFF	TGTGCCAGCAGCGAGGGGACGGAAAATGAGGAGCTGTTTTTT	TRBV9	TRBJ2-2	14	.	.
CASEPGQANYGYTF	TGTGCCAGCGAACCGGGACAGGCTAACTATGGCTACACCTTC	TRBV28	TRBJ1-2	14	.	TRBD1
CASSLGDSPYLDEKLFF	TGTGCCAGCAGCTTAGGGGACAGCCCTTACCTCGATGAAAAACTGTTTTTT	TRBV7-9	TRBJ1-4	17	.	TRBD1
CASSLDHSGNTIYF	TGTGCCAGCAGTCTCGATCACTCTGGAAACACCATATATTTT	TRBV6-5	TRBJ1-3	14	.	.
CASSVRRLAGGGSGANVLTF	TGTGCCAGTAGTGTCCGACGTCTAGCGGGAGGAGGGTCTGGGGCCAACGTCCTGACTTTC	TRBV19	TRBJ2-6	20	.	TRBD2
CASSDGQSSYEQYF	TGTGCCAGCAGCGACGGACAGAGCTCCTACGAGCAGTACTTC	TRBV5-4	TRBJ2-7	14	.	.
CASSQVSHPNTGELFF	TGCGCCAGCAGCCAGGTTTCACACCCGAACACCGGGGAGCTGTTTTTT	TRBV4-3	TRBJ2-2	16	.	.
CASSLDMSLNSPLHF	TGTGCCAGCAGTCTAGACATGTCCCTTAATTCACCCCTCCACTTT	TRBV28	TRBJ1-6	15	.	.
CASSQLMTGESPLHF	TGCGCCAGCAGCCAATTAATGACAGGGGAATCACCCCTCCACTTT	TRBV4-3	TRBJ1-6	15	.	TRBD1